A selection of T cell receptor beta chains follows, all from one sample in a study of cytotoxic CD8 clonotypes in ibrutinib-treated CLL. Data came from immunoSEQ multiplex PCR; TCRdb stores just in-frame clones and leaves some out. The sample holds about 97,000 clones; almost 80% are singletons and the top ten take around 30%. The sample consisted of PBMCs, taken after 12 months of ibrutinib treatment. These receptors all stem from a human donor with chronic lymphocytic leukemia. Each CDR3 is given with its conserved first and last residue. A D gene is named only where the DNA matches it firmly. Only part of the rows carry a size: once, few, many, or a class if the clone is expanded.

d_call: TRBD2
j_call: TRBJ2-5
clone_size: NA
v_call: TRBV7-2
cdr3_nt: TGTGCCAGCAGCTTAGCGGGACTAGCCGTCCAAGAGACCCAGTACTTC
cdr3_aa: CASSLAGLAVQETQYF

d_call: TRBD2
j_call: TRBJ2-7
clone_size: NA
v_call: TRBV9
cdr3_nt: TGTGCCAGCAGCGTAGGCCTAGCGGGGCTGAACGAGCAGTACTTC
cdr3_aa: CASSVGLAGLNEQYF

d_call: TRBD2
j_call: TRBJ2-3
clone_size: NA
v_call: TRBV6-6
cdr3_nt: TGTGCCAGCAGTTACGGGGGGGTGGTAGATACGCAGTATTTT
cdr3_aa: CASSYGGVVDTQYF

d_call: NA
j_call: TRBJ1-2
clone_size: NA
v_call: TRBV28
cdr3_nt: TGTGCCAGCAGTTTGAAGGAGGAGATCTATGGCTACACCTTC
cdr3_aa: CASSLKEEIYGYTF

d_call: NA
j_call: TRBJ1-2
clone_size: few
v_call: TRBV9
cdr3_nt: TGTGCCAGCAGCGTAGACGGACAGCGGTTCTATGGCTACACCTTC
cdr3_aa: CASSVDGQRFYGYTF

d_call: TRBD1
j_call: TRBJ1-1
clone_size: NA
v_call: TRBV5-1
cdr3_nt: TGCGCCAGCAGCCCTCCCCCGGGACAGCCAAACACTGAAGCTTTCTTT
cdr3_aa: CASSPPPGQPNTEAFF

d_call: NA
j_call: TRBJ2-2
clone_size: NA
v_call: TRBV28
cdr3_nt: TGTGCCAGCAGTTTAGGGGGCAGGGCGCACACCGGGGAGCTGTTTTTT
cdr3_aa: CASSLGGRAHTGELFF

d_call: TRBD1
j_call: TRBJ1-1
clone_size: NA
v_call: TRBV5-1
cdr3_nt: TGCGCCAGCAGCTCCGGACAGGAAGTGGCTGAAGCTTTCTTT
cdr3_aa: CASSSGQEVAEAFF

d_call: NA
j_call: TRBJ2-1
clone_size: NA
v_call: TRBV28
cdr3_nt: TGTGCCAGCAGTGACCCAGGGAGCTCCTACAATGAGCAGTTCTTC
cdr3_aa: CASSDPGSSYNEQFF

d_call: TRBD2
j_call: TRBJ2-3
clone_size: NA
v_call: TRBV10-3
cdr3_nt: TGTGCCATCGCGGGTGCGGGGGGCGCCCGGGAAGATACGCAGTATTTT
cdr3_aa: CAIAGAGGAREDTQYF

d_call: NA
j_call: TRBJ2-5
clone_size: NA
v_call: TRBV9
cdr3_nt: TGTGCCAGCAGCGTAGGGATCCAAGAGACCCAGTACTTC
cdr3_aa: CASSVGIQETQYF

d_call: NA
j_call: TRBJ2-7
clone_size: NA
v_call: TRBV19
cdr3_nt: TGTGCCAGTAGTATTACGAACAGGCGCTTCTACGAGCAGTACTTC
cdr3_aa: CASSITNRRFYEQYF

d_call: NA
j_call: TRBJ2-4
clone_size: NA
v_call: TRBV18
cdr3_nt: TGTGCCAGCTCACCACCAACTCAGTTAGCCAAAAACATTCAGTACTTC
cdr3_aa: CASSPPTQLAKNIQYF

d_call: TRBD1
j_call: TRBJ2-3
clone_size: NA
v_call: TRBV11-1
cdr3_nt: TGTGCCAGCAGCCCAGGGGACAGGGAGAAAGATACGCAGTATTTT
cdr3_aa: CASSPGDREKDTQYF

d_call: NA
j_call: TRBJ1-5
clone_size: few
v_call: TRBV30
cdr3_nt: TGTGCCTGGAGTCAACAGCCCGGAGAGCCCCAGCATTTT
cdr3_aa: CAWSQQPGEPQHF

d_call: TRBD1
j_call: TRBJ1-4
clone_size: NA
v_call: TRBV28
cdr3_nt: TGTGCCAGCAGCTCGCCGGGACAGAGTGAAAAACTGTTTTTT
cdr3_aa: CASSSPGQSEKLFF

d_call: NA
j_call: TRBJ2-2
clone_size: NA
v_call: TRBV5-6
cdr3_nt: TGTGCCAGCAGCTTATACCGGGACAAAAACACCGGGGAGCTGTTTTTT
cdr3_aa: CASSLYRDKNTGELFF

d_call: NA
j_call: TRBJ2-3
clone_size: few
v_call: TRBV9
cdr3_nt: TGTGCCAGCAGCGTAAGAGGGATCCCCACAGATACGCAGTATTTT
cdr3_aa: CASSVRGIPTDTQYF

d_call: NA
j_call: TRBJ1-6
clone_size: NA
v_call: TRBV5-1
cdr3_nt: TGCGCCAGCAGCCTGTCGATGTCCCTTAATAATTCACCCCTCCACTTT
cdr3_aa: CASSLSMSLNNSPLHF

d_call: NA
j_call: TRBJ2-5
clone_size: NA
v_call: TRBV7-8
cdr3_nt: TGTGCCAGCAGCTCGACAGAGCTCCAAGAGACCCAGTACTTC
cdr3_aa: CASSSTELQETQYF

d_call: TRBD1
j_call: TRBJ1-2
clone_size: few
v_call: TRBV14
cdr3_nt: TGTGCCAGCAGCCAAGTCCACGGACAGGGCGACTATGGCTACACCTTC
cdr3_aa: CASSQVHGQGDYGYTF

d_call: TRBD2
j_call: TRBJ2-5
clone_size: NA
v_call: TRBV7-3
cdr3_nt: TGTGCCAGCAGCCCTAGGGGACTAGCGGAGGGGGAGACCCAGTACTTC
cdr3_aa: CASSPRGLAEGETQYF

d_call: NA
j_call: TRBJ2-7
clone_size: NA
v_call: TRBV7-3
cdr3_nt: TGTGCCAGCAGCTTAATTTCAGGAAGCGAGCAGTACTTC
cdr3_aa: CASSLISGSEQYF

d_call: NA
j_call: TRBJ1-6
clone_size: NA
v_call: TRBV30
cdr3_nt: TGTGCCTGGAATCTTGCCCGGGGAGATTCACCCCTCCACTTT
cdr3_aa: CAWNLARGDSPLHF

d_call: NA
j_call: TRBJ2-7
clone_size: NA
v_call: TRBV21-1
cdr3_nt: TGTGCCAGCAGCAAAGCGGCGGACAGGCCGTTTCCCCTCAACGAGCAGTACTTC
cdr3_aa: CASSKAADRPFPLNEQYF

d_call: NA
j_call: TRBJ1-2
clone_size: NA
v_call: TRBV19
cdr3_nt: TGTGCCAGTAGTAACCTAGGACTCCCCTATGGCTACACCTTC
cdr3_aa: CASSNLGLPYGYTF

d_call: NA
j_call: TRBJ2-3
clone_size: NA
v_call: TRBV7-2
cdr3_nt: TGTGCCAGCAGCTCCGACTGGTTCACAGATACGCAGTATTTT
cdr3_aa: CASSSDWFTDTQYF

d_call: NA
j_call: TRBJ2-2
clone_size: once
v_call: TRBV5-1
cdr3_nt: TGCGCCAGCAGCTTGGAGGGCCAGTGGGGCGGGGAGCTGTTTTTT
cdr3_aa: CASSLEGQWGGELFF

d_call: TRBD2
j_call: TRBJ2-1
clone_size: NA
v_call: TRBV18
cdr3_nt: TGTGCCAGCTCACCACCTCTTGGCGGGGGGGCCCTCAATGAGCAGTTCTTC
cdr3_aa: CASSPPLGGGALNEQFF

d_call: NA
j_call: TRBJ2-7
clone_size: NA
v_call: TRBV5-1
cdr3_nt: TGCGCCAGCAGCTGGGACATAGGAGGGCAGTACTTC
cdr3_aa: CASSWDIGGQYF

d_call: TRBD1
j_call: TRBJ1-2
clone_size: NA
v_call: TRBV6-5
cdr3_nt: TGTGCCAGTTTGACAGGGACCTATGGCTACACCTTC
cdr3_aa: CASLTGTYGYTF

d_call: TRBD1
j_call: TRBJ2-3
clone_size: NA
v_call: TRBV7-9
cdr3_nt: TGTGCCAGCGGCCAACAGGGGTGGACAGATACGCAGTATTTT
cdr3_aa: CASGQQGWTDTQYF

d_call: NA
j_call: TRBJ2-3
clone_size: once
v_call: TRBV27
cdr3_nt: TGTGCCAGCGCCCAGCGGGCCTTTATGCTGGATACGCAGTATTTT
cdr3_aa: CASAQRAFMLDTQYF

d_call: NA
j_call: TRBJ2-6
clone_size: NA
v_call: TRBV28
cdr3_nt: TGTGCCAGCAGTTCTGACCTTTACTCTGGGGCCAACGTCCTGACTTTC
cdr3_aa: CASSSDLYSGANVLTF

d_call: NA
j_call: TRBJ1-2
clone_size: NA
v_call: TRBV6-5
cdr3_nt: TGTGCCAGCAGTCCGAAACAAGGGGCTCGGGGTGGCTACACCTTC
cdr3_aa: CASSPKQGARGGYTF

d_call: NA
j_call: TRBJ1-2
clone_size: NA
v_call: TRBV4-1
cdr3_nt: TGCGCCAGCAGCCAAGCGTTTATGGAGACTACTAACTATGGCTACACCTTC
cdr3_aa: CASSQAFMETTNYGYTF

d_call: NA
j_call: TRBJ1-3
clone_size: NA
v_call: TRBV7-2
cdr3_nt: TGTGCCAGCAGCCTGAGACCTGGAAACACCATATATTTT
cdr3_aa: CASSLRPGNTIYF

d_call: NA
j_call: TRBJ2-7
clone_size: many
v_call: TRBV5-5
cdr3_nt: TGTGCCAGCAGCTTGGACAGGCCCTCCTACGAGCAGTACTTC
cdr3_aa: CASSLDRPSYEQYF

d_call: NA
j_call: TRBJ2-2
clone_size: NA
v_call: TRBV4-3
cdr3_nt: TGCGCCAGCAGCCACCCCTCGGAGAAGGGGGGTTCTCGCACCGGGGAGCTGTTTTTT
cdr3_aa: CASSHPSEKGGSRTGELFF

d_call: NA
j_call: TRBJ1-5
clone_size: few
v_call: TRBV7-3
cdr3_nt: TGTGCCAGCAGCCCGGGACCGTATCAGCCCCAGCATTTT
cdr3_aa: CASSPGPYQPQHF

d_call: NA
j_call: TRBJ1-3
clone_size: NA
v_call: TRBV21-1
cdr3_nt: TGTGCCAGCAGCAATCATACCTGCTCTGGAAACACCATATATTTT
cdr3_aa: CASSNHTCSGNTIYF

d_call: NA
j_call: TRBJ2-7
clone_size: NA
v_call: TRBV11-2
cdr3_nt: TGTGCCAGCAGCTTGGATACCGGCGGGCGAGGGCCCTCCTACGAGCAGTACTTC
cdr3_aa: CASSLDTGGRGPSYEQYF

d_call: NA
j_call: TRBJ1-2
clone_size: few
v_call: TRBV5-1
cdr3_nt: TGCGCCAGCTCCCCGGGAAACTATGGCTACACCTTC
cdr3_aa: CASSPGNYGYTF

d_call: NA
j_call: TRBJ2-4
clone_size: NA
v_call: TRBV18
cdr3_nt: TGTGCCAGCTCACCACCGAGGGACGCGGCCTTAGCCAAAAACATTCAGTACTTC
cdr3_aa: CASSPPRDAALAKNIQYF

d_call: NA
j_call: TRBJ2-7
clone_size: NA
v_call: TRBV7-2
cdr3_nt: TGTGCCAGCAGCTTAGCGCCGTCCCCCTCCTACGAGCAGTACTTC
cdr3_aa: CASSLAPSPSYEQYF

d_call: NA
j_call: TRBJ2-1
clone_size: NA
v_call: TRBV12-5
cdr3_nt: TGTGCTAGTGGTTTGGACCTGGTCAATGAGCAGTTCTTC
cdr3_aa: CASGLDLVNEQFF

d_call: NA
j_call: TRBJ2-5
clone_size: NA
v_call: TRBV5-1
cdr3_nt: TGCGCCAGCAGCGGCGGCCGGGGTCTCCAAGAGACCCAGTACTTC
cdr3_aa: CASSGGRGLQETQYF

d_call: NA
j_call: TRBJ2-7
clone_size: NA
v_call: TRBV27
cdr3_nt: TGTGCCAGCAGGCTGAGGGAGGACTACGAGCAGTACTTC
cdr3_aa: CASRLREDYEQYF

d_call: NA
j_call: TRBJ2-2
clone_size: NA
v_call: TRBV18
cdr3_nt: TGTGCCAGCTCACCGACCAGGGATCCCACCGGGGAGCTGTTTTTT
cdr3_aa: CASSPTRDPTGELFF

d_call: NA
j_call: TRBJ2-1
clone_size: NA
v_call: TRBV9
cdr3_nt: TGTGCCAGCAGCGTAGATGAAGTCTCCTACAATGAGCAGTTCTTC
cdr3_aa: CASSVDEVSYNEQFF

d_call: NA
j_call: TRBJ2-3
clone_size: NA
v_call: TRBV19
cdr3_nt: TGTGCCAGCGGGGGCAGAAGGGATACGCAGTATTTT
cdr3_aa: CASGGRRDTQYF

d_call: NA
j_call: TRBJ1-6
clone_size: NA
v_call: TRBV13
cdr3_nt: TGTGCCAGCAGCGCCCGACAGAGCTATAATTCACCCCTCCACTTT
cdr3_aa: CASSARQSYNSPLHF

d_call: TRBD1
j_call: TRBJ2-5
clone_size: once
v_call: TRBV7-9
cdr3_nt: TGTGCCAGCAGCACGGGACAGGGGGGGCAAGAGACCCAGTACTTC
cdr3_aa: CASSTGQGGQETQYF